This is a list of T cell receptor beta chains from one sample in a study of shared clonotypes between healthy human individuals. Clones were read by immunoSEQ multiplex PCR, and TCRdb kept only the in-frame ones, dropping some. The sample shows 1,400,000 or so clones, just under 99% of them seen only once. The sequencing sample was made of naive CD4+ T cells sorted from blood. These receptors all come from a man aged 25-45 years in good health. The CDR3 runs from the conserved cysteine through the conserved F or W. Each record gives: D gene, clone size, J gene, V gene, CDR3 DNA, CDR3 protein. A D gene is named only where the DNA matches it firmly. Some rows have no size entry. The others give once, few or many, or a class for an expanded clone.

TRBD1	-	TRBJ1-2	TRBV7-8	TGTGCCAGCAGCTTAGTTACAGGGGGCAACTATGGCTACACCTTC	CASSLVTGGNYGYTF
-	-	TRBJ1-5	TRBV15	TGTGCCACCAGCAGAGGATACCAGGAATATAGCAATCAGCCCCAGCATTTT	CATSRGYQEYSNQPQHF
-	-	TRBJ1-3	TRBV7-9	TGTGCCAGCAGCTTAGCTGGCTCTGGAAACACCATATATTTT	CASSLAGSGNTIYF
TRBD1	-	TRBJ1-4	TRBV28	TGTGCCAGCAGTTCATACAGGGGCCGTAATGAAAAACTGTTTTTT	CASSSYRGRNEKLFF
TRBD2	-	TRBJ2-7	TRBV10-2	TGCGCCAGCAGTGAGTCCAGGGGGGGACTAGCTGGGGAGCAGTACTTC	CASSESRGGLAGEQYF
-	-	TRBJ2-1	TRBV6-5	TGTGCCAGCAGTGCGGTAGCGATCAATGAGCAGTTCTTC	CASSAVAINEQFF
TRBD1	-	TRBJ2-3	TRBV5-1	TGCGCCAGCAGCTCCGGGACAGGGGGCTTGGATACGCAGTATTTT	CASSSGTGGLDTQYF
-	-	TRBJ2-7	TRBV2	TGTGCCGGAAGAGAAAGGAGGAACTCCTACGAGCAGTACTTC	CAGRERRNSYEQYF
TRBD1	-	TRBJ2-1	TRBV6-5	TGTGCCAGCAGTTCCGGGGACAGTCCCTACAATGAGCAGTTCTTC	CASSSGDSPYNEQFF
TRBD1	-	TRBJ1-2	TRBV5-6	TGTGCCAGCAGCACGACAGGGAAATACTATGGCTACACCTTC	CASSTTGKYYGYTF
-	-	TRBJ1-2	TRBV7-9	TGTGCCAGCAGCTTAGAAGGGGTGAACTATGGCTACACCTTC	CASSLEGVNYGYTF
-	-	TRBJ1-3	TRBV7-2	TGTGCCAGCAGCTTAGTAGAGTCCCCCATATATTTT	CASSLVESPIYF
TRBD1	-	TRBJ1-5	TRBV7-9	TGTGCCAGCAGCTCGACAGGGGACAATCAGCCCCAGCATTTT	CASSSTGDNQPQHF
-	-	TRBJ1-5	TRBV2	TGTGCCAGCAGTGTTCGGACAATCCCCAATCAGCCCCAGCATTTT	CASSVRTIPNQPQHF
-	-	TRBJ1-1	TRBV6-5	TGTGCCAGCAGTTACTCTGACCCACGAACAACTGAAGCTTTCTTT	CASSYSDPRTTEAFF
-	-	TRBJ1-3	TRBV7-2	TGTGCCAGCAGCTTAGTAGGGGTGATTATCTCTGGAAACACCATATATTTT	CASSLVGVIISGNTIYF
-	-	TRBJ2-1	TRBV14	TGTGCCAGCAGCCACCGACCGCCATCCACCTACAATGAGCAGTTCTTC	CASSHRPPSTYNEQFF
-	-	TRBJ1-5	TRBV18	TGTGCCAGCTCACTGGGGGGCCCAGGGCTTCAGCCCCAGCATTTT	CASSLGGPGLQPQHF
-	-	TRBJ2-7	TRBV18	TGTGCCAGGCCCACGTCGACTAGCTCCTACGAGCAGTACTTC	CARPTSTSSYEQYF
TRBD1	-	TRBJ1-5	TRBV7-9	TGTGCCAGCAGCTTATTTGGGACAGGGTATAGCAATCAGCCCCAGCATTTT	CASSLFGTGYSNQPQHF
-	-	TRBJ1-3	TRBV6-1	TGTGCCAGCAGTACCGCCCCTCGGGGAAACACCATATATTTT	CASSTAPRGNTIYF
-	-	TRBJ2-1	TRBV29-1	TGCAGCGCCTCCCCATGGGGGGGCCTGGCGGAGTACAATGAGCAGTTCTTC	CSASPWGGLAEYNEQFF
-	-	TRBJ1-2	TRBV28	TGTGCCAGCAGTGTCGCCGGGACCCCTAACTATGGCTACACCTTC	CASSVAGTPNYGYTF
-	few	TRBJ1-5	TRBV4-1	TGCGCCAGCAGCCCCCAGGGCAGGGACAATCAGCCCCAGCATTTT	CASSPQGRDNQPQHF
-	-	TRBJ2-2	TRBV28	TGTGCCAGCAGTTTAAGGAGTGGGCCTGGCACCGGGGAGCTGTTTTTT	CASSLRSGPGTGELFF
-	-	TRBJ1-1	TRBV6-5	TGTGCCAGCAGTTACTTAGGGACAAGTAACACTGAAGCTTTCTTT	CASSYLGTSNTEAFF
-	-	TRBJ2-5	TRBV5-1	TGCGCCAGCAGCCACGGTCGGGAGCAAGAGACCCAGTACTTC	CASSHGREQETQYF
-	-	TRBJ2-3	TRBV28	TGTGCCAGCAGTTTATCGGCCGCCACAGATACGCAGTATTTT	CASSLSAATDTQYF
-	-	TRBJ2-7	TRBV28	TGTGCCAGCAGTCAAACCGGGACGGTAGACTACGAGCAGTACTTC	CASSQTGTVDYEQYF
-	-	TRBJ1-2	TRBV28	TGTGCCAGCACTGAGAGCACCTATGGCTACACCTTC	CASTESTYGYTF
-	once	TRBJ1-4	TRBV6-4	TGTGCCAGCAGTTATGGGATGGCAGGAATTACAACTAATGAAAAACTGTTTTTT	CASSYGMAGITTNEKLFF
-	-	TRBJ2-1	TRBV7-9	TGTGCCAGCACCCCAAGTGACAGGTTTGAGCAGTTCTTC	CASTPSDRFEQFF
TRBD2	-	TRBJ2-3	TRBV7-2	TGTGCCAGCAGCTTAGTGGGACTAGTGGATACGCAGTATTTT	CASSLVGLVDTQYF
TRBD2	-	TRBJ2-1	TRBV9	TGTGCCAGCAGCACGCAGCTAGCGGGGGGGAGTGAGCAGTTCTTC	CASSTQLAGGSEQFF
TRBD2	-	TRBJ2-2	TRBV11-2	TGTGCCAGCAGCCCGGGACTACGTCTGGCCGGGGAGCTGTTTTTT	CASSPGLRLAGELFF
-	-	TRBJ2-2	TRBV10-3	TGTGCCATCAGTGGACGTACAGGGCACGAATGGTCCGGGGAGCTGTTTTTT	CAISGRTGHEWSGELFF
-	-	TRBJ1-1	TRBV5-4	TGTGCCAGCAGCTTGGGGGTAAACACTGAAGCTTTCTTT	CASSLGVNTEAFF
TRBD2	once	TRBJ2-1	TRBV18	TGTGCCAGCTCACCACCGAGCGGGAAGACCTACAATGAGCAGTTCTTC	CASSPPSGKTYNEQFF